One sample yielded the 21 T cell receptor beta chains listed below, sequenced in a study of beta chain features in type 1 diabetes. The whole isolated RNA underwent reverse transcription, so sequencing captured expressed TCRB transcripts. Repertoires were generated with immunoSEQ multiplex PCR, while TCRdb's copy carries only in-frame clones and drops some. The sample includes 300,000 to 450,000 clones, over 9.5% of them seen just once. Study results and caveats: Among all four CD4+ subsets, Type 1 diabetes patients had TCRB CDR3s that were moderately but significantly shorter.

For these receptors, no antigen is known. The sequenced sample consisted of naive CD4+ T cells from blood. The origin of the receptors is a woman between 18 and 29 years old with type 1 diabetes.

CDR3 loop: CASSSQTVRGVSNQPQHF. The DNA for the CDR3 is TGTGCCAGCTCATCCCAAACGGTACGGGGTGTGAGCAATCAGCCCCAGCATTTT. The chain carries TRBV18 and TRBJ1-5, with no clear D. V shed 5 bases and J shed 1 base, with 21 bases lying between them. The CDR3 has 18 amino acids. In germline, CDR1 is KGHSH, CDR2 LQKENI.

V usage is TRBV18 and J usage is TRBJ1-1; maybe TRBD1 (5 bases). Looked up from germline, CDR1 is KGHSH and CDR2 is LQKENI. The ends were cut back, 6 bases at V and 6 bases at J, with 14 bases in the middle. The CDR3 has 13 amino acids. CDR3 nucleotides: TGTGCCAGCTCCCCGACGGGGGACCCTGAAGCTTTCTTT. Translating it yields CASSPTGDPEAFF.

This clone was counted between two and nine times. The rearrangement links TRBV29-1 to TRBJ2-2, with 8 bases lining up with TRBD1. Germline-derived CDR1 and CDR2 are SQVTM and ANQGSEA. The ends lost 3 bases at V and 7 bases at J; junction bases unmatched: 4. This CDR3 has 13 residues. CDR3 DNA sequence: TGCAGCGTTGACAGGGGGCAGGACGGGGAGCTGTTTTTT. Translated, it gives CSVDRGQDGELFF.

This clone was seen a few times. The chain has TRBV6-6 and TRBJ2-5; D is ambiguous. Germline CDR1 is MNHNY and CDR2 is SVGAGI (reference sequence). This CDR3 is 14 amino acids long. Trimming cost V 0 bases and J 1 base, with 6 bases left between them. The CDR3 here is CASSYSASQETQYF. The CDR3 region has the DNA TGTGCCAGCAGTTACTCGGCTAGCCAAGAGACCCAGTACTTC.

This clone was seen a handful of times. This sequence joins TRBV5-4 and TRBJ2-3; possible D gene TRBD2, 5 bases. CDR3 length: 12 amino acids. Germline CDR1 and CDR2: SGHNT and YYREEE (reference sequence). V lost 4 bases and J lost 11, with 14 bases in between. In nucleotides, the CDR3 is TGTGCCAGCAGCCCGGGATGGGGTCTGCAGTATTTT. Its protein product is CASSPGWGLQYF.

The chain carries TRBV4-3 and TRBJ1-1; D unresolved. The CDR3 spans 13 residues. Trimming took off 3 bases at V and 4 bases at J, with 9 bases between the two ends. Germline V lookup: CDR1 LGHNA, CDR2 YSLEER. CDR3 residues: CASSQVEGTEAFF. CDR3 nucleotides: TGCGCCAGCAGCCAGGTAGAGGGCACTGAAGCTTTCTTT.

CDR3 DNA: TGTGCCAGCAGCTTCAAAGGGGTGGAGACCCAGTACTTC. This sequence encodes CASSFKGVETQYF. This chain links TRBV5-4 with TRBJ2-5; TRBD1 might be the D (5 bases). The length of the CDR3 is 13 residues. Between the trimmed V and J ends, which lost 2 bases and 5 bases, there was a span of 10 bases. The V gene's germline CDR1 is SGHNT and CDR2 YYREEE (reference sequence). Based on the CDR3 plus reference TRBV5-4 and TRBJ2-5, the full variable domain is ETGVTQSPTHLIKTRGQQVTLRCSSQSGHNTVSWYQQALGQGPQFIFQYYREEENGRGNFPPRFSGLQFPNYSSELNVNALELDDSALYLCASSFKGVETQYFGPGTRLLVL.

The chain employs TRBV7-2 and TRBJ2-7; 10 nucleotides line up with TRBD2. V was pared by 5 bases and J by 7 bases, with 11 bases of the junction left unmatched. The CDR3 consists of 15 residues. CDR1 and CDR2 (germline): SGHTA, FQGNSA. For the CDR3, the DNA is TGTGCCAGCAGCGACTCTAGCGGGAGAGCTCGGGAGCAGTACTTC. Translating it yields CASSDSSGRAREQYF. The whole variable domain, remainder taken from reference TRBV7-2 and TRBJ2-7, is GAGVSQSPSNKVTEKGKDVELRCDPISGHTALYWYRQSLGQGLEFLIYFQGNSAPDKSGLPSDRFSAERTGGSVSTLTIQRTQQEDSAVYLCASSDSSGRAREQYFGPGTRLTVT.

The genes are TRBV30 and TRBJ2-4; perhaps TRBD2 as D (7 bases). V was pared by 4 bases and J by 4 bases, with 11 bases between. Germline-derived CDR1 and CDR2 are GTSNPN and SVGIG (reference sequence). CDR3 length: 13 amino acids. In DNA, the CDR3 is TGTGCCTGGACAGGGGAGGGGAAAAACATTCAGTACTTC. Its translation: CAWTGEGKNIQYF.

The CDR3 is CSVSGTGLHYGYTF. The CDR3 DNA sequence: TGCAGCGTTTCCGGGACAGGTCTCCACTATGGCTACACCTTC. The V and J genes are TRBV29-1 and TRBJ1-2; 8 positions agree with TRBD1. The J segment lost 3 bases and the V segment lost 5 bases, leaving 8 bases of the junction unmatched. The CDR3 spans 14 residues. Germline V gene lookup returns CDR1 SQVTM and CDR2 ANQGSEA.

This clone has only a few counts. The chain recombines TRBV18 with TRBJ1-5; D unresolved. V was trimmed by 3 bases and J by 4 bases, leaving 16 bases between them. Germline-derived CDR1 and CDR2 are KGHSH and LQKENI. The CDR3 is 16 residues long. The CDR3 region is CASSPGWWYGNQPQHF. Here the CDR3 DNA reads TGTGCCAGCTCACCCGGGTGGTGGTACGGGAATCAGCCCCAGCATTTT.

The chain couples TRBV30 to TRBJ2-5; TRBD1 agrees at 8 bases. The DNA end is more similar to TRBJ2-7, so the J call may be wrong. Germline CDR1 reads GTSNPN; CDR2 reads SVGIG (reference sequence). The CDR3 length is 11 residues. CDR3 in DNA: TGTGCCGGCCACAGGGGGTACGAGCAGTACTTC. It encodes CAGHRGYEQYF.

The chain carries TRBV9 and TRBJ2-1; 9 nucleotides agree with TRBD2. This CDR3 is 15 amino acids long. The ends lost 0 bases at V and 5 bases at J; junction bases unmatched: 3. Germline assignment: CDR1 SGDLS and CDR2 YYNGEE. Written as DNA, the CDR3 is TGTGCCAGCAGCGTAGAGCTAGCGGGGAACAATGAGCAGTTCTTC. It specifies CASSVELAGNNEQFF. The full variable domain, with the rest looked up from reference TRBV9 and TRBJ2-1, is DSGVTQTPKHLITATGQRVTLRCSPRSGDLSVYWYQQSLDQGLQFLIQYYNGEERAKGNILERFSAQQFPDLHSELNLSSLELGDSALYFCASSVELAGNNEQFFGPGTRLTVL.

The chain uses TRBV4-3 and TRBJ2-3; possibly TRBD1 for D (6 bases). V was shortened by 0 bases and J by 4 bases, with 8 bases between the two germline ends. The CDR3 totals 14 residues. Germline V gene sequence: CDR1 LGHNA, CDR2 YSLEER. The CDR3 here is CASSQDWTADTQYF. The CDR3, as DNA: TGCGCCAGCAGCCAAGATTGGACAGCAGATACGCAGTATTTT.

The chain has TRBV19 and TRBJ2-5; no clear D. Germline assignment: CDR1 LNHDA and CDR2 SQIVND (reference sequence). Trimming shortened V by 10 bases and J by 5 bases, and 20 bases separated the two germline ends. The CDR3 sequence is 14 residues long. Here the CDR3 DNA reads TGTGCCACCAGTTCCGTCCTGGTCGGGGAGACCCAGTACTTC. This sequence encodes CATSSVLVGETQYF.

The chain uses TRBV27 and TRBJ1-1, with D possibly being TRBD1 (5 bases). CDR3 length: 15 residues. The ends were cut back, 5 bases at V and 4 bases at J, with 17 bases in the middle. The germline V gene encodes CDR1 MNHEY and CDR2 SMNVEV (reference sequence). Written as DNA, the CDR3 is TGTGCCAGCAGTCCAATCGCAGGGCGGGGCACTGAAGCTTTCTTT. It yields the protein CASSPIAGRGTEAFF.

This clone has just a few counts. The chain links TRBV7-8 to TRBJ2-7; 8 positions agree with TRBD1. The CDR3 runs to 13 residues. Germline V lookup: CDR1 SGHVS, CDR2 FQNEAQ. The junction had 1 base not matched to a gene; V was cut back by 4 bases and J by 2 bases. The chain's CDR3 is CASSSTGAYEQYF. The CDR3 region has the DNA TGTGCCAGCAGCTCGACAGGGGCCTACGAGCAGTACTTC.

This clone was detected only a few times. The chain employs TRBV13 and TRBJ2-5; the D is unclear. The CDR3 is 11 amino acids. Germline CDR1 and CDR2: PRHDT and FYEKMQ (reference sequence). V lost 3 bases and J 3 bases, leaving 2 bases between the germline ends. CDR3 protein: CASSFKETQYF. The CDR3 DNA reads TGTGCCAGCAGCTTTAAAGAGACCCAGTACTTC.

There are a few counts of this clone. The chain links TRBV4-2 to TRBJ2-7; 8 bases are shared with TRBD2. Germline V gene sequence: CDR1 LGHNA, CDR2 YNFKEQ. This CDR3 is 15 amino acids long. V shed 1 base, J shed 5 bases, and the junction held 7 bases outside the gene matches. The CDR3 is CASSQAGGGAHEQYF. The CDR3 bases are TGTGCCAGCAGCCAAGCGGGAGGGGGGGCCCACGAGCAGTACTTC.

This chain uses TRBV5-6 with TRBJ2-7; a weak D match, TRBD2 (6 bases). Germline-derived CDR1 and CDR2 are SGHDT and YYEEEE. The CDR3 runs 14 residues. Trimming removed 3 bases from V and 3 bases from J, with 13 bases in between. CDR3 coding DNA: TGTGCCAGCAGCTCGTTAGGGACTGTCTACGAGCAGTACTTC. Protein: CASSSLGTVYEQYF.

The V and J genes are TRBV6-1 and TRBJ2-7; 10 bases line up with TRBD1. The length of the CDR3 is 14 residues. Germline V CDR1 and CDR2: MNHNS, SASEGT. After removal of 7 bases from V and 1 base from J, the junction contained 4 bases not matched to a gene. The CDR3, as DNA: TGTGCCAGCAACGTGGGACAGGGGTCCTACGAGCAGTACTTC. Translation: CASNVGQGSYEQYF.